These 8 T cell receptor beta chains originate from one sample sequenced in a study of T cell changes during pregnancy in multiple sclerosis. Sequencing used immunoSEQ multiplex PCR; TCRdb keeps in-frame clones, though not all of them. The sample consists of almost 50,000 clones, roughly 93% of them appearing once. Sequenced here: CD4+ T cells from peripheral blood mononuclear cells, sampled in the second trimester of pregnancy. All receptors come from a female donor in good health, enrolled as a control in a pregnancy study.

V and J are TRBV5-4 and TRBJ2-2; 7 nucleotides match TRBD1. Germline V lookup: CDR1 SGHNT, CDR2 YYREEE (reference sequence). This CDR3 has 14 amino acids. With V trimmed by 8 bases and J by 6 bases, 10 bases remained unmatched. DNA for the CDR3: TGTGCCAGTACAAGACAGGGTGACCCCGGGGAGCTGTTTTTT. Its protein product is CASTRQGDPGELFF.

This sequence joins TRBV21-1 and TRBJ1-2; TRBD1 was called by the table and not checked on the DNA. TRBV21-1 is flagged as a pseudogene. This CDR3 spans 18 amino acids. Here the CDR3 reads CASSKSTHAGTGDYGYTF. The CDR3, as DNA: TGTGCCAGCAGCAAATCAACGCACGCCGGGACAGGGGATTATGGCTACACCTTC.

This chain connects TRBV6-1 to TRBJ2-7, with D perhaps matching TRBD2 (6 bases). This CDR3 region has 15 residues. V was clipped by 5 bases and J by 3 bases, with 17 bases between them. Per germline, CDR1 MNHNS and CDR2 SASEGT. In DNA, the CDR3 is TGTGCCAGCAGTCAGGGTCTAGCGCCGAGCTACGAGCAGTACTTC. This encodes CASSQGLAPSYEQYF.

This sequence joins TRBV4-2 and TRBJ1-6, with D possibly being TRBD1 (5 bases). V was trimmed by 0 bases and J by 14 bases, leaving 20 bases between them. CDR3 length: 16 residues. CDR1 LGHNA and CDR2 YNFKEQ come from the germline V gene. CDR3 residues: CASSQEGGTPLGALHF. CDR3 coding DNA: TGTGCCAGCAGCCAAGAGGGGGGAACTCCTCTGGGAGCCCTCCACTTT.

V gene TRBV11-3 combines with J gene TRBJ2-3, with D possibly being TRBD2 (6 bases). The V and J ends lost 7 bases and 6 bases respectively, with 17 bases between them. The CDR3 consists of 14 residues. Per the germline V gene, CDR1 is SGHNT and CDR2 is YENEEA. CDR3 DNA sequence: TGTGCCAGCAAAATCATGGGGGGATCCGATACGCAGTATTTT. This translates into CASKIMGGSDTQYF.

The chain uses TRBV5-1 and TRBJ2-1, with 8 bases lining up with TRBD2. Germline CDR1 and CDR2: SGHRS and YFSETQ. Unmatched junction bases numbered 3, after V lost 4 bases and J lost 3 bases. This CDR3 spans 14 amino acids. Written as DNA, the CDR3 is TGCGCCAGCAGCCCGGGACTAGTCTACAATGAGCAGTTCTTC. This encodes CASSPGLVYNEQFF.

The chain employs TRBV27 and TRBJ2-1; 15 bases agree with TRBD2. This CDR3 is built from 15 residues. The trim removed 4 bases at V and 7 bases at J, leaving 2 bases unmatched. The germline V gene has CDR1 MNHEY and CDR2 SMNVEV (reference sequence). The CDR3 loop is CASSWTSGGANEQFF. The DNA of the CDR3 is TGTGCCAGCAGTTGGACTAGCGGGGGGGCGAATGAGCAGTTCTTC.

In this sample, this clone turned up once. The J gene is TRBJ1-2, the V gene TRBV4-2; TRBD1 might be the D (5 bases). The ends were cut back, 8 bases at V and 1 base at J, with 11 bases in the middle. From germline, CDR1 is LGHNA and CDR2 YNFKEQ. The CDR3 runs 13 residues. CDR3 sequence reads: CASRDSRNYGYTF. CDR3 nucleotide sequence: TGTGCCAGCCGGGACTCCCGTAACTATGGCTACACCTTC.